Sequencing of this T cell receptor (beta chain) was carried out in a study of blood T cell repertoires in COVID-19. Germline V gene lookup returns CDR1 MDHEN and CDR2 SYDVKM. The CDR3 sequence is 12 residues long. The V end was cut by 2 bases, the J end by 5 bases, with 7 bases between. Produced via immunoSEQ multiplex PCR; TCRdb's table is partial and in-frame only. Of roughly 100,000 clones in the sample, 92% were seen once. This sequence was found in a woman between 45 and 60 years old with COVID-19, enrolled during active disease. Sample: peripheral blood. V and J are TRBV28 and TRBJ2-7; TRBD2 is a possible D gene (5 bases). The CDR3 bases are TGTGCCAGCAGTTTAATCGGGGACGAGCAGTACTTC. Its translation is CASSLIGDEQYF.